One and the same sample provided the 22 T cell receptor beta chains below, sequenced in a study of shared clonotypes between healthy human individuals. The table came from immunoSEQ multiplex PCR; TCRdb's copy has only in-frame clones and leaves some out. Of some 2,100,000 clones in the sample, roughly 95% were seen once. Material for sequencing was naive CD4+ T cells sorted from blood. The subset: CD45RA+ positively selected. The receptor set was obtained from a man aged 18 to 30 in good health.

As to this clone: Other DNA sequences in the same sample also yield this CDR3. This sequence joins TRBV5-1 and TRBJ2-3, with 7 bases fitting TRBD1. Trimming at V came to 3 bases and at J to 1 base, leaving 2 bases not matched to a gene. This CDR3 spans 14 amino acids. CDR1 and CDR2 from the germline V gene are SGHRS and YFSETQ. CDR3 sequence reads: CASSSGQGTDTQYF. As DNA, the CDR3 is TGCGCCAGCAGCTCCGGACAGGGCACAGATACGCAGTATTTT. Based on the CDR3 plus reference TRBV5-1 and TRBJ2-3, the full variable domain is KAGVTQTPRYLIKTRGQQVTLSCSPISGHRSVSWYQQTPGQGLQFLFEYFSETQRNKGNFPGRFSGRQFSNSRSEMNVSTLELGDSALYLCASSSGQGTDTQYFGPGTRLTVL.

The chain combines TRBV5-8 with TRBJ1-6; D might be TRBD1 (6 bases). V dropped 0 bases and J dropped 0 bases, with 13 bases sitting between them. The CDR3 runs to 18 residues. Per the germline V gene, CDR1 is SGHTS and CDR2 is YDEGEE. CDR3 in DNA: TGTGCCAGCAGCTTGGATGTTACAGGGACCTCCTATAATTCACCCCTCCACTTT. It translates to CASSLDVTGTSYNSPLHF.

The gene calls are TRBV4-1 and TRBJ1-1, with D perhaps matching TRBD1 (5 bases). The V and J ends lost 0 bases and 6 bases respectively, with 20 bases between them. Germline V lookup: CDR1 MGHRA, CDR2 YSYEKL. The CDR3 is 17 amino acids. As DNA, the CDR3 is TGCGCCAGCAGCCAAGATAATTGGGCAGGGAAGGCGGCTGAAGCTTTCTTT. Amino acids: CASSQDNWAGKAAEAFF.

Comments on this clone: Other DNA sequences in the sample encode the same CDR3. This chain's CDR3 is CASSLYGTGYGYTF. The CDR3, as DNA: TGTGCCAGCAGTTTATATGGGACAGGGTATGGCTACACCTTC. This chain connects TRBV27 to TRBJ1-2; TRBD1 agrees at 9 bases. Germline CDR1 and CDR2: MNHEY and SMNVEV (reference sequence). Trimming cost V 1 base and J 5 bases; bases outside gene matches: 2. The CDR3 runs to 14 residues.

The chain is built from TRBV30 and TRBJ1-4, with D hard to call. Between the trimmed V and J ends, which lost 5 bases and 7 bases, there was a span of 20 bases. Germline V CDR1 and CDR2: GTSNPN, SVGIG (reference sequence). The length of the CDR3 is 15 residues. CDR3 coding DNA: TGTGCCTGGGCTTCCCTGGGGTCTGATCCTGAAAAACTGTTTTTT. It yields the protein CAWASLGSDPEKLFF.

The V gene is TRBV19, the J gene TRBJ2-7; 8 bases match TRBD1. J lost 3 bases, V lost 6 bases, and 13 bases had no gene match. The CDR3 contains 16 residues. The germline CDR1 and CDR2 sequences are LNHDA and SQIVND (reference sequence). The chain's CDR3 is CASSPRDGTGFYEQYF. The DNA for the CDR3 is TGTGCCAGTAGCCCTAGGGACGGGACAGGCTTCTACGAGCAGTACTTC.

Concerning this clone: The identical CDR3 is also encoded by other nucleotide sequences in the sample. This chain uses TRBV18 with TRBJ1-1, with 7 bases lining up with TRBD1. This CDR3 comprises 13 residues. Trimming cost V 3 bases and J 3 bases; bases outside gene matches: 1. Germline V gives CDR1 KGHSH, CDR2 LQKENI. For the CDR3, the DNA is TGTGCCAGCTCACCGGGACAGTACACTGAAGCTTTCTTT. This sequence encodes CASSPGQYTEAFF.

This clone was recorded only once. The chain employs TRBV18 and TRBJ2-7; D unclear. V dropped 3 bases and J dropped 5 bases, with 11 bases sitting between them. This CDR3 comprises 13 residues. CDR1 is KGHSH, CDR2 LQKENI, per germline. The CDR3 spells CASSPDIIDEQYF. CDR3 DNA: TGTGCCAGCTCACCCGACATCATCGACGAGCAGTACTTC.

The J gene is TRBJ2-2, the V gene TRBV5-6; D gene ambiguous. The CDR3 is 13 residues long. Germline V gene lookup returns CDR1 SGHDT and CDR2 YYEEEE. The ends were cut back, 4 bases at V and 6 bases at J, with 10 bases in the middle. The CDR3 DNA sequence: TGTGCCAGCAGCCTTGTTGGCGCCGGGGAGCTGTTTTTT. It encodes CASSLVGAGELFF.

The chain recombines TRBV6-1 with TRBJ2-3; no clear D. Germline assignment: CDR1 MNHNS and CDR2 SASEGT. This CDR3 is built from 12 residues. Deletions cut 1 base from V and 4 bases from J, with 3 bases between. In nucleotides, the CDR3 is TGTGCCAGCAGTGAAGGCGCAGATACGCAGTATTTT. It translates to CASSEGADTQYF.

This clone has a single count. The chain links TRBV5-1 to TRBJ2-2, with 9 bases that match TRBD1. The germline CDR1 and CDR2 sequences are SGHRS and YFSETQ. This CDR3 has 16 residues. V was clipped by 6 bases and J by 2 bases; unmatched bases: 8. CDR3 sequence: CASTDGQGINTGELFF. The CDR3 DNA follows: TGCGCCAGCACCGACGGACAGGGGATTAACACCGGGGAGCTGTTTTTT.

This clone was detected only once. The same CDR3 can be traced to other DNA sequences in this sample. The V gene is TRBV5-8, the J gene TRBJ2-7, with 11 bases that match TRBD2. With V trimmed by 4 bases and J by 3 bases, 3 bases remained unmatched. Germline V lookup: CDR1 SGHTS, CDR2 YDEGEE. This CDR3 has 14 amino acids. The CDR3, as DNA: TGTGCCAGCAGCCCGGGACTAGCGGTCTACGAGCAGTACTTC. Amino acids: CASSPGLAVYEQYF.

The chain recombines TRBV2 with TRBJ2-5; D unclear. The CDR3 has 14 amino acids. V was shortened by 6 bases and J by 5 bases, with 16 bases between the two germline ends. Looked up from germline, CDR1 is SNHLY and CDR2 is FYNNEI. The CDR3 sequence: CASRDPAWVETQYF. In nucleotides, the CDR3 is TGTGCCAGCAGGGACCCCGCGTGGGTTGAGACCCAGTACTTC.

V and J are TRBV27 and TRBJ2-7, with a tentative D call TRBD1 (5 bases). V dropped 5 bases and J dropped 3 bases, with 11 bases sitting between them. The germline CDR1 and CDR2 sequences are MNHEY and SMNVEV (reference sequence). CDR3 length equals 13 residues. The CDR3 is CASSGQGLYEQYF. The CDR3 DNA follows: TGTGCCAGCAGTGGTCAGGGTCTCTACGAGCAGTACTTC.

The V and J genes are TRBV19 and TRBJ2-2; a weak D match, TRBD2 (6 bases). From germline, CDR1 is LNHDA and CDR2 SQIVND (reference sequence). The CDR3 has 15 residues. Trimming left V 5 bases short and J 2 bases short, with 12 bases between. CDR3: CASSAGGPNTGELFF. CDR3 coding DNA: TGTGCCAGTAGTGCCGGGGGTCCTAACACCGGGGAGCTGTTTTTT.

This clone came up once. This sequence joins TRBV28 and TRBJ1-6; D unresolved. The CDR3 is 14 amino acids. V was trimmed by 2 bases and J by 8 bases, leaving 10 bases between them. Germline CDR1 reads MDHEN; CDR2 reads SYDVKM. CDR3 in DNA: TGTGCCAGCAGTTTAAAAAGGGTTTATTCACCCCTCCACTTT. The encoded protein is CASSLKRVYSPLHF.

The chain uses TRBV5-4 and TRBJ2-2, with D possibly TRBD1 on 5 matching bases. Between the trimmed V and J ends, which lost 4 bases and 2 bases, there was a span of 15 bases. This CDR3 is 16 amino acids long. CDR1 and CDR2 from the germline V gene are SGHNT and YYREEE (reference sequence). CDR3 amino acids: CASSRGGRTNTGELFF. The CDR3 bases are TGTGCCAGCAGCAGGGGTGGCAGGACAAACACCGGGGAGCTGTTTTTT. The whole variable domain, remainder taken from reference TRBV5-4 and TRBJ2-2, is ETGVTQSPTHLIKTRGQQVTLRCSSQSGHNTVSWYQQALGQGPQFIFQYYREEENGRGNFPPRFSGLQFPNYSSELNVNALELDDSALYLCASSRGGRTNTGELFFGEGSRLTVL.

This rearrangement joins TRBV7-2 to TRBJ2-7; the match to TRBD2 covers 7 bases. Trimming cost V 4 bases and J 3 bases; bases outside gene matches: 6. This CDR3 comprises 14 residues. Germline lookup yields CDR1 SGHTA and CDR2 FQGNSA. CDR3 sequence: CASSSTGGHYEQYF. Here the CDR3 DNA reads TGTGCCAGCAGCTCAACGGGAGGACACTACGAGCAGTACTTC. Complete variable domain (other parts from reference TRBV7-2 and TRBJ2-7): GAGVSQSPSNKVTEKGKDVELRCDPISGHTALYWYRQSLGQGLEFLIYFQGNSAPDKSGLPSDRFSAERTGGSVSTLTIQRTQQEDSAVYLCASSSTGGHYEQYFGPGTRLTVT.

The chain joins TRBV5-1 to TRBJ1-3, with D maybe TRBD1 (6 bases). CDR1 and CDR2 (germline): SGHRS, YFSETQ. The CDR3 extends over 17 amino acids. V lost 0 bases and J 1 base, leaving 14 bases between the germline ends. CDR3 in DNA: TGCGCCAGCAGCTTGGCAGGGGCCAAACCTTCTGGAAACACCATATATTTT. Translation: CASSLAGAKPSGNTIYF.

This rearrangement joins TRBV19 to TRBJ2-5, with TRBD2 as a possible D gene (6 bases). CDR1 is LNHDA and CDR2 is SQIVND in the germline V gene (reference sequence). The V end was cut by 7 bases, the J end by 4 bases, with 19 bases between. The CDR3 runs to 15 residues. CDR3 sequence (DNA): TGTGCCAGTACCAAGGGGACGGGGGTTGGAGAGACCCAGTACTTC. It translates to CASTKGTGVGETQYF.

The chain couples TRBV5-1 to TRBJ1-3; D possibly corresponds to TRBD1 (6 bases). V was pared by 0 bases and J by 8 bases, with 12 bases between. The germline V gene has CDR1 SGHRS and CDR2 YFSETQ. The CDR3 contains 14 residues. CDR3 DNA sequence: TGCGCCAGCAGCTTGGATACGGGGGCATACACCATATATTTT. Protein product: CASSLDTGAYTIYF.

V gene TRBV7-8 combines with J gene TRBJ2-7; D call uncertain. Germline CDR1 and CDR2: SGHVS and FQNEAQ. The CDR3 length is 15 residues. The V end was cut by 2 bases, the J end by 3 bases, with 14 bases between. DNA of the CDR3: TGTGCCAGCAGCTTAACGACTGGGCGAAACTACGAGCAGTACTTC. As protein: CASSLTTGRNYEQYF.